This T cell receptor (beta chain) comes out of a study of lymphopenia after photon versus proton radiotherapy. In regard to this clone: Its antigen is unknown.

Points from the study as a whole: Proton therapy kept repertoires fairly stable, unlike photons, which gained effector/memory cells. Better survival with proton therapy was suggested as possible, not demonstrated. Post-nadir diversity loss with photons came from oligoclonal expansion, particularly CD8+ Temra cells. Larger post-nadir TCR diversity loss correlated inversely with survival in deceased patients.

The CDR3 spans 13 residues. CDR1 and CDR2 from the germline V gene are SNHLY and FYNNEI. The V and J ends lost 7 bases and 4 bases respectively, with 10 bases between them. Assay used: immunoSEQ multiplex PCR; TCRdb lists only in-frame clones, some missing. The sample has about 26,000 clones, approximately 85% seen once. This clonotype was sampled from a man aged 30 to 45 with gastric cancer. Sequenced material: peripheral blood, taken from a patient treated with photon-based radiotherapy. This chain uses TRBV2 with TRBJ2-2; maybe TRBD1 (6 bases). The CDR3 spells CASNRVGTGELFF. The CDR3 nucleotides read TGTGCCAGCAACAGGGTAGGCACCGGGGAGCTGTTTTTT.